These 31 T cell receptor beta chains share one sample of origin, sequenced in a study of identical twins. TCRdb re-derived calls from the 5' RACE reads in MiXCR, one entry per CDR3 protein. This sample has some 710,000 distinct CDR3 sequences; approximately 6% occur once, and the top ten carry roughly 1.8%. The sequenced sample was naive T cells sorted from blood. These receptors were collected from a man aged 18 to 30 in good health.

This clonotype was counted at least ten times. This chain uses TRBV20-1 with TRBJ2-1; a weak D match, TRBD2 (6 bases). V shed 3 bases and J shed 6 bases, with 12 bases lying between them. The CDR3 contains 13 residues. The germline CDR1 and CDR2 sequences are DFQATT and SNEGSKA (reference sequence). The CDR3 DNA is TGCAGTGCTAGCGGGAGCCCCGCCAATGAGCAGTTCTTC. Its protein product is CSASGSPANEQFF.

The rearrangement joins TRBV29-1 to TRBJ2-7, with D uncertain. Trimming left V 4 bases short and J 5 bases short, with 9 bases between. The germline gives CDR1 SQVTM, CDR2 ANQGSEA. CDR3 size: 11 residues. The CDR3 here is CSVGDFDEQYF. The CDR3 DNA is TGCAGCGTTGGAGACTTCGACGAGCAGTACTTC.

There are many counts of this clonotype. The chain carries TRBV12-3 or TRBV12-4 and TRBJ2-1; 7 bases match TRBD2. CDR3 length equals 14 residues. The V and J ends lost 5 bases and 6 bases, in that order; junction bases with no gene match: 7. The CDR3 sequence: CASSLGGPSNEQFF. CDR3 coding DNA: TGTGCCAGCAGTCTGGGAGGGCCCTCCAATGAGCAGTTCTTC.

This clonotype showed up many times. V is TRBV4-1 and J is TRBJ1-1; D is unresolved. The germline gives CDR1 MGHRA, CDR2 YSYEKL. With 3 bases removed from V and 1 base from J, the gap between germline ends came to 6 bases. The CDR3 consists of 13 residues. The CDR3 spells CASSQGPNTEAFF. DNA of the CDR3: TGCGCCAGCAGCCAGGGCCCGAACACTGAAGCTTTCTTT.

The chain recombines TRBV6-1 with TRBJ2-7, with D perhaps matching TRBD1 (5 bases). The CDR3 runs to 15 residues. The germline gives CDR1 MNHNS, CDR2 SASEGT. Deletions cut 6 bases from V and 2 bases from J, with 17 bases between. The CDR3 reads CASSDSTGNTYEQYV. As DNA, the CDR3 is TGTGCCAGCAGCGACAGCACAGGAAATACCTACGAGCAGTACGTC.

This clonotype has more than one count but fewer than ten. The chain is built from TRBV27 and TRBJ2-2; TRBD1 aligns across 7 bases. The CDR3 runs to 17 residues. The J segment lost 1 base and the V segment lost 0 bases, leaving 5 bases of the junction unmatched. Germline loops: CDR1 MNHEY, CDR2 SMNVEV (reference sequence). This CDR3 reads CASSLSSGGENTGELFF. The CDR3 nucleotides read TGTGCCAGCAGTTTATCGTCAGGGGGAGAGAACACCGGGGAGCTGTTTTTT.

This clonotype was observed a few times. V usage is TRBV5-5 and J usage is TRBJ1-6; 10 nucleotides line up with TRBD1. The CDR3 runs 14 residues. Germline V gives CDR1 SGHKS, CDR2 YYEKEE (reference sequence). After removal of 3 bases from V and 10 bases from J, the junction contained 4 bases not matched to a gene. CDR3 in amino acids: CASSSGQGGSPLHF. The CDR3 DNA reads as TGTGCCAGCAGCTCTGGACAGGGGGGATCACCCCTCCACTTT.

This clonotype has at least ten counts. The V call is TRBV18, the J call TRBJ1-1, with D uncertain. The CDR3 extends over 14 amino acids. Trimming removed 0 bases from V and 3 bases from J, with 8 bases in between. CDR1 is KGHSH and CDR2 is LQKENI in the germline V gene. CDR3 sequence reads: CASSPPFIDTEAFF. The CDR3 DNA is TGTGCCAGCTCACCACCGTTCATTGACACTGAAGCTTTCTTT.

This clonotype showed up many times. V gene TRBV15 combines with J gene TRBJ2-1, with a weak D call TRBD1 (6 bases). Germline CDR1 LNHNV, CDR2 YYDKDF (reference sequence). V gave up 0 bases and J gave up 7 bases, with 16 bases separating them. CDR3 size: 16 residues. CDR3: CATSRDYGRGLNEQFF. The CDR3 bases are TGTGCCACCAGCAGAGATTACGGCAGGGGTTTGAATGAGCAGTTCTTC.

The chain carries TRBV27 and TRBJ2-1; D remains unclear. Germline-derived CDR1 and CDR2 are MNHEY and SMNVEV (reference sequence). CDR3 size: 12 residues. V shed 10 bases and J shed 10 bases, with 17 bases lying between them. The CDR3 region is CATYGRPREQFF. DNA of the CDR3: TGTGCCACCTACGGACGGCCCCGGGAGCAGTTCTTC.

The table lists this clonotype with a few counts. This chain connects TRBV7-9 to TRBJ2-1; 10 nucleotides agree with TRBD2. This CDR3 comprises 15 residues. The V gene's germline CDR1 is SEHNR and CDR2 FQNEAQ (reference sequence). V was clipped by 4 bases and J by 8 bases; unmatched bases: 8. CDR3 sequence reads: CASSSPSGSFDEQFF. The CDR3 coding sequence is TGTGCCAGCAGCTCTCCTAGCGGGAGTTTCGATGAGCAGTTCTTC.

This clonotype appeared a few times. The V gene is TRBV6-2 or TRBV6-3, the J gene TRBJ2-1; 7 bases align to TRBD1. Germline CDR1 reads MNHEY; CDR2 reads SVGEGT. CDR3 length: 15 residues. V lost 6 bases to trimming and J lost 7 bases; unmatched junction nucleotides: 12. CDR3 nucleotides: TGTGCCAGCAGCCTCTTACTAACAGGGGTGAATGAGCAGTTCTTC. It translates to CASSLLLTGVNEQFF.

This clonotype was recorded at least ten times. The chain carries TRBV12-3 or TRBV12-4 and TRBJ2-1; D perhaps matches TRBD2 (6 bases). The CDR3 sequence is 17 residues long. The ends were cut back, 0 bases at V and 4 bases at J, with 16 bases in the middle. DNA for the CDR3: TGTGCCAGCAGTTTAGCGCCGACTAGATTCCGGTACAATGAGCAGTTCTTC. This encodes CASSLAPTRFRYNEQFF.

This sequence joins TRBV27 and TRBJ2-7; 9 bases agree with TRBD2. Per the germline V gene, CDR1 is MNHEY and CDR2 is SMNVEV (reference sequence). J was trimmed by 5 bases and V by 4 bases; bases with no gene match: 9. This CDR3 region has 15 residues. The chain's CDR3 is CASSSIAGVMDEQYF. The DNA for the CDR3 is TGTGCCAGCAGTTCAATAGCGGGAGTAATGGACGAGCAGTACTTC.

CDR3 sequence (DNA): TGCAGCGAGTGGGGACCTCAAGAGACCCAGTACTTC. Translating it yields CSEWGPQETQYF. The chain recombines TRBV20-1 with TRBJ2-5, with D perhaps TRBD1 or TRBD2 (5 bases each). CDR1 DFQATT and CDR2 SNEGSKA come from the germline V gene (reference sequence). The CDR3 contains 12 residues.

This clonotype was observed at least ten times. This rearrangement joins TRBV29-1 to TRBJ1-1, with 9 bases fitting TRBD1. The CDR3 runs 14 residues. With V trimmed by 7 bases and J by 5 bases, 11 bases remained unmatched. Germline V gene sequence: CDR1 SQVTM, CDR2 ANQGSEA. The DNA of the CDR3 is TGCAGCGGTTGGACAGGGGTGCTAGGGACTGAAGCTTTCTTT. Translated, it gives CSGWTGVLGTEAFF.

Many counts were recorded for this clonotype. The chain recombines TRBV5-6 with TRBJ2-4; D perhaps matches TRBD2 (6 bases). The germline V and J ends were trimmed by 4 bases and 6 bases, with 14 bases remaining between them. The CDR3 totals 14 residues. Germline loops: CDR1 SGHDT, CDR2 YYEEEE. CDR3 DNA: TGTGCCAGCAGCGGCAGACTAGATATAAACATTCAGTACTTC. This translates into CASSGRLDINIQYF.

This chain joins TRBV15 and TRBJ2-7, with 8 bases that match TRBD1. The V and J ends lost 0 bases and 11 bases, in that order; junction bases with no gene match: 6. The CDR3 covers 13 residues. The germline V gene encodes CDR1 LNHNV and CDR2 YYDKDF (reference sequence). The CDR3 here is CATSRERQGLKYF. The DNA of the CDR3 is TGTGCCACCAGCAGAGAGAGACAGGGGTTAAAGTACTTC. Drawing the rest from reference TRBV15 and TRBJ2-7, the complete variable domain is DAMVIQNPRYQVTQFGKPVTLSCSQTLNHNVMYWYQQKSSQAPKLLFHYYDKDFNNEADTPDNFQSRRPNTSFCFLDIRSPGLGDTAMYLCATSRERQGLKYFGPGTRLTVT.

In this sample, this clonotype turned up many times. This chain uses TRBV29-1 with TRBJ1-5; D unclear. Trimming took off 4 bases at V and 6 bases at J, with 13 bases between the two ends. The CDR3 covers 13 residues. The germline V gene encodes CDR1 SQVTM and CDR2 ANQGSEA. The CDR3 region is CSVAPTMGQPQHF. The CDR3 DNA reads as TGCAGCGTTGCTCCGACGATGGGTCAGCCCCAGCATTTT.

Written as DNA, the CDR3 is TGTGCCAGCGGGTCACAGGGGCCGAATGAAGCTTTCTTT. It is translated as CASGSQGPNEAFF. The chain couples TRBV6-1 to TRBJ1-1, with 7 bases identical to TRBD1. Germline assignment: CDR1 MNHNS and CDR2 SASEGT. There are 13 residues in the CDR3. The J segment lost 7 bases and the V segment lost 8 bases, leaving 10 bases of the junction unmatched.

Ten or more counts support this clonotype. The genes are TRBV27 and TRBJ1-2; TRBD1 matches at 12 bases. Germline lookup yields CDR1 MNHEY and CDR2 SMNVEV (reference sequence). The CDR3 spans 15 residues. J gave up 7 bases and V 3 bases, and 6 bases lay outside the gene matches. The CDR3 DNA follows: TGTGCCAGCAGTTTGGGGACAGGGGGCGCTGGTGGCTACACCTTC. Its translation is CASSLGTGGAGGYTF.

This clonotype was detected ten times or more. This chain connects TRBV6-1 to TRBJ1-1; no reliable D call. CDR1 is MNHNS and CDR2 is SASEGT in the germline V gene. Deletions cut 1 base from V and 11 bases from J, with 8 bases between. The length of the CDR3 is 11 residues. The CDR3 region has the DNA TGTGCCAGCAGTGAAGAGATTGGGGCTTTCTTT. It is translated as CASSEEIGAFF.

This clonotype was seen more than once but under ten times. The chain is built from TRBV6-5 and TRBJ2-7; the D gene is possibly TRBD2 (7 bases). CDR3 length: 18 amino acids. The germline V and J ends were trimmed by 4 bases and 2 bases, with 24 bases remaining between them. Per germline, CDR1 MNHEY and CDR2 SVGAGI. The CDR3 loop reads CASSSSSGQSYRPYEQYF. The CDR3 DNA is TGTGCCAGCAGTTCCTCTAGCGGACAGTCATACAGGCCCTACGAGCAGTACTTC.

The sample holds many counts of this clonotype. This chain uses TRBV12-3 or TRBV12-4 with TRBJ2-3, with TRBD2 identical over 11 bases. V was clipped by 5 bases and J by 1 base; unmatched bases: 11. This CDR3 has 18 amino acids. Here the CDR3 DNA reads TGTGCCAGCAGTCTGGGGGGACTAGCGGCGGGGGGCACAGATACGCAGTATTTT. This encodes CASSLGGLAAGGTDTQYF.

In this sample, this clonotype turned up many times. The chain combines TRBV12-3 or TRBV12-4 with TRBJ2-1; 11 positions match TRBD2. The CDR3 extends over 17 amino acids. After removal of 6 bases from V and 1 base from J, the junction contained 8 bases not matched to a gene. The CDR3 region has the DNA TGTGCCAGCAGACTAGCGGGAGCGGGGGGGTCCTACAATGAGCAGTTCTTC. This sequence encodes CASRLAGAGGSYNEQFF.

Ten or more counts support this clonotype. The genes are TRBV20-1 and TRBJ2-5; TRBD2 might be the D (5 bases). The CDR3 sequence is 13 residues long. Trimming removed 6 bases at V and 1 base at J, with 12 bases between. Germline lookup yields CDR1 DFQATT and CDR2 SNEGSKA (reference sequence). The chain's CDR3 is CSATGLTQETQYF. The CDR3 nucleotides are TGCAGTGCGACCGGACTGACCCAAGAGACCCAGTACTTC.

The rearrangement joins TRBV14 to TRBJ2-1; 8 bases agree with TRBD2. J was trimmed by 9 bases and V by 4 bases; bases with no gene match: 17. The CDR3 loop spans 17 amino acids. Per germline, CDR1 SGHDN and CDR2 FVKESK. CDR3 region: CASSPWELAVGLGEQFF. The CDR3 region has the DNA TGTGCCAGCAGCCCCTGGGAACTAGCGGTCGGATTGGGTGAGCAGTTCTTC.

This clonotype has a count of ten or more. The chain carries TRBV24-1 and TRBJ2-1; 10 bases map to TRBD1. Germline V lookup: CDR1 KGHDR, CDR2 SFDVKD. The ends lost 7 bases at V and 5 bases at J; junction bases unmatched: 4. There are 14 residues in the CDR3. In DNA form, the CDR3 reads TGTGCCACCAGGGGACAGGGGAGTAACAATGAGCAGTTCTTC. Protein sequence: CATRGQGSNNEQFF.

This clonotype was seen at least ten times. The gene calls are TRBV20-1 and TRBJ1-5, with D hard to call. The CDR3 length is 14 residues. With 2 bases removed from V and 2 bases from J, the gap between germline ends came to 10 bases. The germline CDR1 and CDR2 sequences are DFQATT and SNEGSKA (reference sequence). The CDR3 nucleotides are TGCAGTGCTAGATTGGGAGAAGGCAATCAGCCCCAGCATTTT. This encodes CSARLGEGNQPQHF.

This chain links TRBV29-1 with TRBJ1-1; possibly TRBD1 for D (5 bases). The CDR3 runs 11 residues. Germline CDR1 and CDR2: SQVTM and ANQGSEA. With 7 bases removed from V and 1 base from J, the gap between germline ends came to 7 bases. The CDR3 sequence is CSDQGNTEAFF. The DNA of the CDR3 is TGCAGCGATCAGGGGAACACTGAAGCTTTCTTT.

This chain links TRBV4-3 with TRBJ2-3; 9 positions agree with TRBD2. The CDR3 is 17 residues long. With V trimmed by 1 base and J by 2 bases, 7 bases remained unmatched. The V gene's germline CDR1 is LGHNA and CDR2 YSLEER. The CDR3 region has the DNA TGCGCCAGCAGCCAAGGGAGTCGACTAGCGGACACAGATACGCAGTATTTT. Protein: CASSQGSRLADTDTQYF.